Each of the 20 T cell receptor beta chains below was sequenced from the same sample in a study of identical twins. MiXCR, applied by TCRdb to the 5' RACE reads, yields one record per CDR3 protein. The repertoire includes approximately 1.8 million distinct CDR3 sequences, less than 35% of them detected once, and approximately 0.29% sits in the top ten. Source material: cord blood. The receptors shown here come from a newborn girl in good health.

The chain has TRBV7-9 and TRBJ2-3; no firm D call. Trimming removed 1 base from V and 2 bases from J, with 10 bases in between. Germline CDR1 SEHNR, CDR2 FQNEAQ (reference sequence). The CDR3 has 15 residues. The CDR3 coding sequence is TGTGCCAGCAGCTTAGATATTGGCCCCACAGATACGCAGTATTTT. Translating it yields CASSLDIGPTDTQYF.

This clonotype was counted between two and nine times. The chain is built from TRBV4-2 and TRBJ2-3; 11 nucleotides match TRBD2. Trimming removed 1 base from V and 2 bases from J; junction bases left unmatched: 14. Looked up from germline, CDR1 is LGHNA and CDR2 is YNFKEQ. CDR3 length: 20 amino acids. As DNA, the CDR3 is TGTGCCAGCAGCCAAGTCCTCACTAGCGGGAGAACAGGGGCCACAGATACGCAGTATTTT. Translated, it gives CASSQVLTSGRTGATDTQYF.

The chain employs TRBV10-2 and TRBJ2-6, with D possibly matching TRBD2 (7 bases). CDR3 length: 18 amino acids. In germline, CDR1 is WSHSY, CDR2 SAAADI. Trimming stripped 3 bases from V and 0 bases from J, with 15 bases between. CDR3 amino acids: CASSDSGGAGSGANVLTF. In nucleotides, the CDR3 is TGCGCCAGCAGTGATTCGGGGGGCGCGGGCTCTGGGGCCAACGTCCTGACTTTC.

The genes are TRBV10-3 and TRBJ1-6; D perhaps matches TRBD1 (5 bases). Looked up from germline, CDR1 is ENHRY and CDR2 is SYGVKD. This CDR3 has 14 amino acids. V was clipped by 4 bases and J by 10 bases, with 14 bases between them. This CDR3 is CAISGIGVTSPLHF. The CDR3 nucleotides read TGTGCCATCAGTGGGATAGGGGTAACCTCACCCCTCCACTTT.

This clonotype was detected a few times. The gene calls are TRBV3-1 and TRBJ1-6; possibly TRBD1 for D (5 bases). The CDR3 is made up of 17 amino acids. The V gene lost 1 base and the J gene lost 5 bases, with 15 bases spanning the gap. The germline gives CDR1 LGHDT, CDR2 YNNKEL (reference sequence). The CDR3, as DNA: TGTGCCAGCAGCCAAGCACTGTACAGGCGGGATAATTCACCCCTCCACTTT. Protein: CASSQALYRRDNSPLHF.

This clonotype has just a few counts. The gene calls are TRBV29-1 and TRBJ1-2; D is uncertain. CDR1 and CDR2 from the germline V gene are SQVTM and ANQGSEA. This CDR3 is 13 amino acids long. Deletions cut 6 bases from V and 0 bases from J, with 11 bases between. The CDR3 loop is CSVSYRSNYGYTF. As DNA, the CDR3 is TGCAGCGTGAGTTACCGATCTAACTATGGCTACACCTTC.

This clonotype was observed once. The gene calls are TRBV7-2 and TRBJ2-4; 14 nucleotides align to TRBD2. CDR1 is SGHTA, CDR2 FQGNSA, per germline. The CDR3 extends over 17 amino acids. Trimming cost V 1 base and J 7 bases; bases outside gene matches: 6. CDR3 amino acids: CASSLEGTSGSWNIQYF. As DNA, the CDR3 is TGTGCCAGCAGCTTAGAGGGGACTAGCGGGAGTTGGAACATTCAGTACTTC.

The chain couples TRBV27 to TRBJ1-6; 11 bases are a match to TRBD1. The germline V gene has CDR1 MNHEY and CDR2 SMNVEV (reference sequence). The CDR3 has 15 amino acids. The V segment lost 5 bases and the J segment 9 bases; nucleotides outside the gene matches: 6. CDR3 nucleotides: TGTGCCAGCAGTCCTTCGGACAGGGGGCGTTCACCCCTCCACTTT. Its protein product is CASSPSDRGRSPLHF.

This clonotype occurred a few times. The genes are TRBV9 and TRBJ2-4, with D tentatively TRBD1 or TRBD2 (5 bases each). CDR3 length: 14 amino acids. The V end was cut by 0 bases, the J end by 4 bases, with 8 bases between. Per germline, CDR1 SGDLS and CDR2 YYNGEE. The CDR3: CASSVGDGKNIQYF. CDR3 nucleotides: TGTGCCAGCAGCGTAGGGGACGGAAAAAACATTCAGTACTTC.

This chain uses TRBV6-9 with TRBJ1-2, with D uncertain. From germline, CDR1 is MNHGY and CDR2 SVAAGI. CDR3 size: 17 residues. The ends were cut back, 1 base at V and 5 bases at J, with 20 bases in the middle. CDR3 bases: TGTGCCAGCAGTTATTTGCCGGGGTCCTACATGGTTTATGGCTACACCTTC. Protein product: CASSYLPGSYMVYGYTF.

This chain links TRBV12-3 or TRBV12-4 with TRBJ1-2; 11 bases line up with TRBD1. The CDR3 is 15 amino acids. The V segment lost 5 bases and the J segment 8 bases; nucleotides outside the gene matches: 10. The CDR3 here is CASSLSWTGGRGYTF. CDR3 nucleotide sequence: TGTGCCAGCAGTCTCTCCTGGACAGGGGGCAGGGGCTACACCTTC.

The genes are TRBV4-1 and TRBJ1-4; no firm D call. From germline, CDR1 is MGHRA and CDR2 YSYEKL. V was cut by 0 bases and J by 2 bases, with 10 bases left in between. The CDR3 is 16 residues long. The CDR3 spells CASSQDGGVTNEKLFF. CDR3 nucleotide sequence: TGCGCCAGCAGCCAAGACGGCGGGGTTACTAATGAAAAACTGTTTTTT.

V is TRBV18 and J is TRBJ2-5; D unclear. Trimming took 3 bases from V and 1 from J, leaving 12 bases between them. Germline CDR1 KGHSH, CDR2 LQKENI. The CDR3 length is 15 residues. The CDR3 region is CASSPKGPLQETQYF. The CDR3 nucleotides are TGTGCCAGCTCACCGAAAGGACCGCTCCAAGAGACCCAGTACTTC.

This clonotype was detected only a few times. The J gene is TRBJ1-6, the V gene TRBV18; 11 bases are a match to TRBD1. The length of the CDR3 is 17 residues. The ends lost 1 base at V and 11 bases at J; junction bases unmatched: 10. The germline gives CDR1 KGHSH, CDR2 LQKENI. The CDR3 coding sequence is TGTGCCAGCTCACCACTCGGGACAGGGGGTGGAAGGACACCCCTCCACTTT. Translating it yields CASSPLGTGGGRTPLHF.

The chain joins TRBV28 to TRBJ2-1, with D possibly matching TRBD1 (5 bases). CDR1 MDHEN and CDR2 SYDVKM come from the germline V gene. CDR3 length: 15 residues. V lost 1 base, J lost 2 bases, and 9 bases lay in between. As DNA, the CDR3 is TGTGCCAGCAGTTTATCGGACACTGCCTACAATGAGCAGTTCTTC. The encoded protein is CASSLSDTAYNEQFF.

This chain joins TRBV12-3 or TRBV12-4 and TRBJ2-6; no firm D call. Deletions cut 10 bases from V and 0 bases from J, with 19 bases between. This CDR3 is 17 amino acids long. The CDR3 loop reads CATDLGLRLSGANVLTF. The CDR3 bases are TGTGCCACCGATTTAGGCCTCCGCCTCTCTGGGGCCAACGTCCTGACTTTC.

This chain uses TRBV29-1 with TRBJ1-2, with 7 bases lining up with TRBD1. This CDR3 contains 12 residues. V shed 7 bases and J 6 bases; nucleotides not matched to a gene: 8. The germline gives CDR1 SQVTM, CDR2 ANQGSEA. CDR3 sequence (DNA): TGCAGCGCAGGGGACAGTCGCCATGGCTACACCTTC. Protein product: CSAGDSRHGYTF.

Many counts were recorded for this clonotype. The chain uses TRBV7-8 and TRBJ2-3; the match to TRBD2 covers 13 bases. The CDR3 loop spans 16 amino acids. V was clipped by 1 base and J by 5 bases; unmatched bases: 3. Looked up from germline, CDR1 is SGHVS and CDR2 is FQNEAQ. The CDR3 DNA is TGTGCCAGCAGCTTAGTCCGACTAGCGGGAGGAGATACGCAGTATTTT. Amino acid sequence: CASSLVRLAGGDTQYF.

This clonotype was counted between two and nine times. The chain carries TRBV4-1 and TRBJ2-1; D might be TRBD2 (6 bases). In germline, CDR1 is MGHRA, CDR2 YSYEKL. The length of the CDR3 is 17 residues. Trimming shortened V by 2 bases and J by 0 bases, and 14 bases separated the two germline ends. The CDR3 DNA reads as TGCGCCAGCAGCCAAAAGGGGACTCCAAGCTCCTACAATGAGCAGTTCTTC. Its translation is CASSQKGTPSSYNEQFF.

The chain uses TRBV10-3 and TRBJ2-5, with 14 bases matching TRBD2. The J call may not be correct, given that the DNA end is closer to TRBJ2-7. The CDR3 extends over 13 amino acids. Per the germline V gene, CDR1 is ENHRY and CDR2 is SYGVKD. CDR3 region: CAITGLAGGEQYF. The CDR3 nucleotides read TGTGCCATCACCGGACTAGCGGGAGGCGAGCAGTACTTC.